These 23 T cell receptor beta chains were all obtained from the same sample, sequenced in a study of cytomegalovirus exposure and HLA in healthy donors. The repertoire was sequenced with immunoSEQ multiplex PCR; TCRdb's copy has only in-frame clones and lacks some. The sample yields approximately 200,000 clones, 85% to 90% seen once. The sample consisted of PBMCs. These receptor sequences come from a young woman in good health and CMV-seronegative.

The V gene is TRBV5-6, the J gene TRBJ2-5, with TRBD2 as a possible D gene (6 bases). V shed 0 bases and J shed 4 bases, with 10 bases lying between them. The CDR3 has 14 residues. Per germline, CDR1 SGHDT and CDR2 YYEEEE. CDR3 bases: TGTGCCAGCAGCTTGGGGGGGAGGACAGAGACCCAGTACTTC. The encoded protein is CASSLGGRTETQYF. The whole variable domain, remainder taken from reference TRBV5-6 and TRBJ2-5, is DAGVTQSPTHLIKTRGQQVTLRCSPKSGHDTVSWYQQALGQGPQFIFQYYEEEERQRGNFPDRFSGHQFPNYSSELNVNALLLGDSALYLCASSLGGRTETQYFGPGTRLLVL.

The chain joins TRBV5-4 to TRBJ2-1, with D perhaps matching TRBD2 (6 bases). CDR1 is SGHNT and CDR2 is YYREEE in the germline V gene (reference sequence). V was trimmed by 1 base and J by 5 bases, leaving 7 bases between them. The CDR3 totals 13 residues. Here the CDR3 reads CASSLPGDNEQFF. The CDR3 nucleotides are TGTGCCAGCAGCTTGCCGGGGGACAATGAGCAGTTCTTC.

CDR3 nucleotide sequence: TGTGCCAGCCGGAATAGGGACAGACCTTTCTACAATGAGCAGTTCTTC. Amino acids: CASRNRDRPFYNEQFF. This chain links TRBV7-8 with TRBJ2-1, with 7 bases identical to TRBD1. The CDR3 sequence is 16 residues long. J gave up 3 bases and V 8 bases, and 13 bases lay outside the gene matches. Looked up from germline, CDR1 is SGHVS and CDR2 is FQNEAQ.

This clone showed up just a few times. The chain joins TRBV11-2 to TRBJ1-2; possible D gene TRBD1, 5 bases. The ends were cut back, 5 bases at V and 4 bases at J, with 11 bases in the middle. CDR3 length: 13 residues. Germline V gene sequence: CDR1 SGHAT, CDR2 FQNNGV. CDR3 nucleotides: TGTGCCAGCAGCGCGCAGGGTGGCTATGGCTACACCTTC. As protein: CASSAQGGYGYTF.

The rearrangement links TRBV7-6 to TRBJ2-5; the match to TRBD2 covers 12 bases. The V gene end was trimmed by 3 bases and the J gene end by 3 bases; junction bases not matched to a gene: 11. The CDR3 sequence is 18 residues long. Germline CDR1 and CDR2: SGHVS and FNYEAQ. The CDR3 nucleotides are TGTGCCAGCAGCTTTAGTGGACTAGCGGGAACCTTGGAAGAGACCCAGTACTTC. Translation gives CASSFSGLAGTLEETQYF.

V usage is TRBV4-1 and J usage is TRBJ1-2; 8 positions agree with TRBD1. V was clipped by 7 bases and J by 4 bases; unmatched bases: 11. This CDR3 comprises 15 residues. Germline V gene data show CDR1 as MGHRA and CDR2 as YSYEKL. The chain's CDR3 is CASNRGGQGGYGYTF. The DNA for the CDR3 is TGCGCCAGCAATAGGGGTGGACAGGGCGGCTATGGCTACACCTTC.

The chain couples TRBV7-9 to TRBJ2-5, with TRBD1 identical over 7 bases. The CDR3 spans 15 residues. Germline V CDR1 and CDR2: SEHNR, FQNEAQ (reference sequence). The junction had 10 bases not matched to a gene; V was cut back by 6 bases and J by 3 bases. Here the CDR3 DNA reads TGTGCCAGCAGATTCGACGGGACAGCCAAAGAGACCCAGTACTTC. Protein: CASRFDGTAKETQYF.

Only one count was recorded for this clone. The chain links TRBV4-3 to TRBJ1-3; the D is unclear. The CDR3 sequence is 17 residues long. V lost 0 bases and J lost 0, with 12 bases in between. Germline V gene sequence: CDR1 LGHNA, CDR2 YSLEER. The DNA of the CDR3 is TGCGCCAGCAGCCAAGAGGAGACTTATTACTCTGGAAACACCATATATTTT. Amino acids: CASSQEETYYSGNTIYF.

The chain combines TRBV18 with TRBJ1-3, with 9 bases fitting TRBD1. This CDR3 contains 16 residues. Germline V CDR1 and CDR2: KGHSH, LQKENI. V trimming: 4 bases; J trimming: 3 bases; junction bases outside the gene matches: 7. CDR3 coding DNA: TGTGCCAGCTCACAAACGACAGGGGGACATGGAAACACCATATATTTT. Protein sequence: CASSQTTGGHGNTIYF.

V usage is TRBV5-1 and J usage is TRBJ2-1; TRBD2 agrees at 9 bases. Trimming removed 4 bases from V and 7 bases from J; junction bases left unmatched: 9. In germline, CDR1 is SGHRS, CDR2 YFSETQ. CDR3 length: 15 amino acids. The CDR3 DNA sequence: TGCGCCAGCAGCAGGTGGGCGGGAGGGAGGAATGAGCAGTTCTTC. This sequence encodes CASSRWAGGRNEQFF.

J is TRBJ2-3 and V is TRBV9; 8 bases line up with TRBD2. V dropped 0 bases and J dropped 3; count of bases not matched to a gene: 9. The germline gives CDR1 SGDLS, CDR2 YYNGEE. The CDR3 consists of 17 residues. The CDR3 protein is CASSVVGTRTQTDTQYF. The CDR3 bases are TGTGCCAGCAGCGTAGTTGGGACTAGAACCCAGACAGATACGCAGTATTTT.

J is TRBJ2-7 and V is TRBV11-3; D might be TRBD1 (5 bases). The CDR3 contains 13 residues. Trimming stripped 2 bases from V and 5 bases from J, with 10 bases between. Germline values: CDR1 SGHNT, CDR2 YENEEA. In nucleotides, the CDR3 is TGTGCCAGCAGCTTACAGGGCTGGGACGAGCAGTACTTC. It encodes CASSLQGWDEQYF.

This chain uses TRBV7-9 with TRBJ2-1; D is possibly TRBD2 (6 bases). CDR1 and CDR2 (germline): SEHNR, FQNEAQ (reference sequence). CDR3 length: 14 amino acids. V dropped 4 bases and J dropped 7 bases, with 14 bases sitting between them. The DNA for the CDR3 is TGTGCCAGCAGCTATATCATGGCGGGAAATGAGCAGTTCTTC. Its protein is CASSYIMAGNEQFF.

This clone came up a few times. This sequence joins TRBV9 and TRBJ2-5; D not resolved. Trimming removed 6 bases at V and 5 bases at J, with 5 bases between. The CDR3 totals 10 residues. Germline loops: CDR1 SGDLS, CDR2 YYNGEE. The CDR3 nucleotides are TGTGCCAGCATGAGTGAGACCCAGTACTTC. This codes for CASMSETQYF.

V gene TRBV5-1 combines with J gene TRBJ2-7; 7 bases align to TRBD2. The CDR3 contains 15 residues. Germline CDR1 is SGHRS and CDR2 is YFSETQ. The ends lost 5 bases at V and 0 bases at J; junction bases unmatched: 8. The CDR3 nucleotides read TGCGCCAGCAGTTTACAAGCGGGACCCTCCTACGAGCAGTACTTC. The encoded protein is CASSLQAGPSYEQYF.

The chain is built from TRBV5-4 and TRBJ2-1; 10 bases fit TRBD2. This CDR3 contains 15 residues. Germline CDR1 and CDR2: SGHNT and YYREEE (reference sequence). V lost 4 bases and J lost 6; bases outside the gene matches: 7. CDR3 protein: CASSQSGRAGNEQFF. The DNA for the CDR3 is TGTGCCAGCAGCCAAAGCGGGAGGGCGGGCAATGAGCAGTTCTTC.

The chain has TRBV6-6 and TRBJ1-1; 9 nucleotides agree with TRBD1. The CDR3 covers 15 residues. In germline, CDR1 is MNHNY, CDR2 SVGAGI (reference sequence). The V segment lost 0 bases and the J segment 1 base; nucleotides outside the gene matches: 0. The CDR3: CASSYSGQGNTEAFF. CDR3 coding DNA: TGTGCCAGCAGTTACTCGGGACAGGGGAACACTGAAGCTTTCTTT.

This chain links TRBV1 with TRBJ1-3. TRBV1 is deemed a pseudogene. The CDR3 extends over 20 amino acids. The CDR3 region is CTSSHRGGPLVQISGNTIYF. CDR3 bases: TGCACCAGCAGCCACCGCGGCGGGCCCTTGGTACAGATCTCTGGAAACACCATATATTTT.

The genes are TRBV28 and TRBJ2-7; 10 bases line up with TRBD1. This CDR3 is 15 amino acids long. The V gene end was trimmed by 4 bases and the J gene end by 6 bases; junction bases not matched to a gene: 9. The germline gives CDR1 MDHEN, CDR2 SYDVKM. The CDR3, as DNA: TGTGCCAGCAGTTCCCCGACAGGGGGCTTTCCCGAGCAGTACTTC. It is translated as CASSSPTGGFPEQYF.

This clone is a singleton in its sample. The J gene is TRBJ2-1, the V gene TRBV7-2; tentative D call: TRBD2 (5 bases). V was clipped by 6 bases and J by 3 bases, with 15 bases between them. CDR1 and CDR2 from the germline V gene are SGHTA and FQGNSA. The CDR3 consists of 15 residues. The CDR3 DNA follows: TGTGCCAGCAGACACAGCGGTTACTACTACAATGAGCAGTTCTTC. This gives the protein CASRHSGYYYNEQFF.

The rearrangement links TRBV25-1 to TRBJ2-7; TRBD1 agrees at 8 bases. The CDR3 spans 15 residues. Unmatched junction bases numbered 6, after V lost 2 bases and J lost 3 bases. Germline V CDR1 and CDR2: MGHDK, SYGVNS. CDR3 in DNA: TGTGCCAGCAGTGAACAAGGGACAGGCTACTACGAGCAGTACTTC. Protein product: CASSEQGTGYYEQYF.

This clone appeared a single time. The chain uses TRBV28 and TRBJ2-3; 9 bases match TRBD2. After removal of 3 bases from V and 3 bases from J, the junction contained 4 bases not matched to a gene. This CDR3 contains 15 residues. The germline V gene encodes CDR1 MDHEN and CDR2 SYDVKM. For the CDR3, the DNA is TGTGCCAGCAGTTTTGTTCTAGCGGGGACAGATACGCAGTATTTT. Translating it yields CASSFVLAGTDTQYF.

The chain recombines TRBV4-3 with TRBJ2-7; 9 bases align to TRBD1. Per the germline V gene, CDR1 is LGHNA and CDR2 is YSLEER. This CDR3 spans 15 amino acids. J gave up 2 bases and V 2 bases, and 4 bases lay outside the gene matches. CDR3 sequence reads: CASSQKQGATYEQYF. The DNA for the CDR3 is TGCGCCAGCAGCCAAAAACAGGGGGCCACCTACGAGCAGTACTTC.